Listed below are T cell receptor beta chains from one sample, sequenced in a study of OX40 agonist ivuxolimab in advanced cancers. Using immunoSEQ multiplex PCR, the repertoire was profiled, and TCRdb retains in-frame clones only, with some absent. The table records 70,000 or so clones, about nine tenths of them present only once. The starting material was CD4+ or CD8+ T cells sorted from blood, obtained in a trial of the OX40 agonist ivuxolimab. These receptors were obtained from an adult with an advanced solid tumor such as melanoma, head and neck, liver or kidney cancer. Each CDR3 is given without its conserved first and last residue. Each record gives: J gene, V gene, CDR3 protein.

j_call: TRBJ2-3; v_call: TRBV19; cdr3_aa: ASSISPSGSLDTQY
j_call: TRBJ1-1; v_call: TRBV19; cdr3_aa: ASRRQEEVAEAF
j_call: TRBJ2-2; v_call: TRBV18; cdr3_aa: ASSPSALGTGELF
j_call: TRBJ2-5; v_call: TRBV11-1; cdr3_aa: ASSVQETQY
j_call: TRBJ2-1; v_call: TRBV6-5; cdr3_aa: ASTQGGQGLSEQF
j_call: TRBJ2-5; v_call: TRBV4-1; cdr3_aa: ASSQPGKAETQY
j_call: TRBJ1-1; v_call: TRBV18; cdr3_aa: ASSPQGANTEAF
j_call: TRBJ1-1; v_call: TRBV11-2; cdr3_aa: ASSSWDTEAF
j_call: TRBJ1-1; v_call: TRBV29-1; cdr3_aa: SSVEGNTEAF
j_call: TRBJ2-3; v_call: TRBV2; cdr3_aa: ASSWGGTDTQY
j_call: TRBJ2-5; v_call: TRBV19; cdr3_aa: ASSNAGERGGQETQY
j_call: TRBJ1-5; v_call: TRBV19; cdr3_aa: ASSIGRKGDNQPQH
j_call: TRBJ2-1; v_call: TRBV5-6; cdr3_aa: ASSAGLAGVNEQF
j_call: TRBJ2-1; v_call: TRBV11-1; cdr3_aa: ASSPGLAGGPSYNEQF
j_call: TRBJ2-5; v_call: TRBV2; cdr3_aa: ASSEGTQETQY
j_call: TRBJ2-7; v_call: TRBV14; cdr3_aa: ASRRQGSGEQY
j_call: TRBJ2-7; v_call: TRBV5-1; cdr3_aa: ASSHSAGTNSYEQY
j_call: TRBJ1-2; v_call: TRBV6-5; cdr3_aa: ASNAGGPYGYT
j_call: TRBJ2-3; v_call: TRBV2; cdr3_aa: ASRTIHTDTQY
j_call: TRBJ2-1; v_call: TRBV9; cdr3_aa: ASSVVTGRPEQF
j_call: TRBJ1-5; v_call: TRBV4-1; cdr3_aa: ASSQDPATVESSNQPQH
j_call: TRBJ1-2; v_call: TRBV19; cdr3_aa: ASSGATGTGSYGYT
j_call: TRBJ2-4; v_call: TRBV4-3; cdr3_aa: ASSQEGWDSGRNIQY
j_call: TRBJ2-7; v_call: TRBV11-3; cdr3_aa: ASRGLVPYEQY
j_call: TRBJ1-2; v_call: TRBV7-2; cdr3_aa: ASSPAGPYGYT
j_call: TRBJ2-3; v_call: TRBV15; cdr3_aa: ATSPGTGRTDTQY
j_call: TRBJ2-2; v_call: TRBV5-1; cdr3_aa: ASSLEMRQGNTGELF